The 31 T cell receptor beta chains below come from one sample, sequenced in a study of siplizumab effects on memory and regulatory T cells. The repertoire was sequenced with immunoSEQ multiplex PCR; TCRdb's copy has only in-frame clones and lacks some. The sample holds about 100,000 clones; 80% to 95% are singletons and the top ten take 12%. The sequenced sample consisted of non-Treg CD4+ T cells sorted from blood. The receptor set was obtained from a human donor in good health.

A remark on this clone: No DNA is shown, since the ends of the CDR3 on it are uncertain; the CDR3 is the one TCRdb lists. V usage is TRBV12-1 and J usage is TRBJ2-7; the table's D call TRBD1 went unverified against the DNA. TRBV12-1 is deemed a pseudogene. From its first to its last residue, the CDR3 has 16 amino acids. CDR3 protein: CASSSRVGTGAYEQYF.

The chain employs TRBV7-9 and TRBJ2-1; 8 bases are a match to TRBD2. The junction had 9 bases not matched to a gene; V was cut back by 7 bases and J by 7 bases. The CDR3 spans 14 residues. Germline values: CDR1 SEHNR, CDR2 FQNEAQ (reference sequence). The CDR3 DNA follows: TGTGCCAGCATGAACACGGGAGGGGCTAATGAGCAGTTCTTC. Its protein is CASMNTGGANEQFF.

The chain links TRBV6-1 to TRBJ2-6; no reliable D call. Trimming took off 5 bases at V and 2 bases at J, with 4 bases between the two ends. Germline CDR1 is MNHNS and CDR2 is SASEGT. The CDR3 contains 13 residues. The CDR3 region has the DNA TGTGCCAGCAGTTTCCCTGGGGCCAACGTCCTGACTTTC. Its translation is CASSFPGANVLTF.

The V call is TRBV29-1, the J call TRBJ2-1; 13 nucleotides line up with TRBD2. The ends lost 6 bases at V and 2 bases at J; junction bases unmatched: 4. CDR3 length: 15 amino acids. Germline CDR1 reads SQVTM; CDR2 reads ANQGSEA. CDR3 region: CSVGLAGAAYNEQFF. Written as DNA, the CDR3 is TGCAGCGTCGGACTAGCGGGAGCGGCCTACAATGAGCAGTTCTTC.

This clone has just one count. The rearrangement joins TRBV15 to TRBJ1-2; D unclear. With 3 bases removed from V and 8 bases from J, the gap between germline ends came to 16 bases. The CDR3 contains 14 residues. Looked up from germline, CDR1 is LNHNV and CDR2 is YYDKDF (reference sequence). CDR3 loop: CATSRDSASIGYTF. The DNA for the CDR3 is TGTGCCACCAGCAGGGACTCAGCTTCTATCGGCTACACCTTC.

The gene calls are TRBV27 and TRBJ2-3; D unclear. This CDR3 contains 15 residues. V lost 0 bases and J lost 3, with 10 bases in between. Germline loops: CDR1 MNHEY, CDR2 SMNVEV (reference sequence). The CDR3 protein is CASSLSAGRTDTQYF. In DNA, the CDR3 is TGTGCCAGCAGTTTATCGGCAGGAAGAACAGATACGCAGTATTTT.

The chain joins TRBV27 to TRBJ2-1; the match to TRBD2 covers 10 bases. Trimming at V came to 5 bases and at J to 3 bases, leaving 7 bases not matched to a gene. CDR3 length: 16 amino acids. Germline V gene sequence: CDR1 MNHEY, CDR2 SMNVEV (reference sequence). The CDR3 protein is CASSPLAGVVYNEQFF. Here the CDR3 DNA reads TGTGCCAGCAGTCCCCTAGCGGGAGTGGTCTACAATGAGCAGTTCTTC.

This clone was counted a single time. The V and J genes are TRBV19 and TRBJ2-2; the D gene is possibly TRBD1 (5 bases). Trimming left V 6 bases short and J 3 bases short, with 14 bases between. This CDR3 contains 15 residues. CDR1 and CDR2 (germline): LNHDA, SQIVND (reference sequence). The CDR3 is CASRGGRADTGELFF. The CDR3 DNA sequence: TGTGCCAGTAGAGGCGGCAGGGCGGACACCGGGGAGCTGTTTTTT.

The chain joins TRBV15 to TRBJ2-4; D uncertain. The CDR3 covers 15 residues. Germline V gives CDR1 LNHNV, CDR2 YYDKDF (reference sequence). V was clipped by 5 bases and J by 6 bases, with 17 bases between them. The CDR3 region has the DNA TGTGCCACCAGCTCTCGAGGCCTATTGGGAAACATTCAGTACTTC. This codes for CATSSRGLLGNIQYF. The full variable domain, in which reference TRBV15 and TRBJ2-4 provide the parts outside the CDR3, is DAMVIQNPRYQVTQFGKPVTLSCSQTLNHNVMYWYQQKSSQAPKLLFHYYDKDFNNEADTPDNFQSRRPNTSFCFLDIRSPGLGDTAMYLCATSSRGLLGNIQYFGAGTRLSVL.

The DNA for the CDR3 is TGTGCCAGCTCAGGGACAGGGGGAGAGACCCAGTACTTC. Translation gives CASSGTGGETQYF. This sequence joins TRBV18 and TRBJ2-5; 11 bases are a match to TRBD1. Germline CDR1 reads KGHSH; CDR2 reads LQKENI. Trimming removed 5 bases from V and 4 bases from J; junction bases left unmatched: 0. This CDR3 has 13 residues.

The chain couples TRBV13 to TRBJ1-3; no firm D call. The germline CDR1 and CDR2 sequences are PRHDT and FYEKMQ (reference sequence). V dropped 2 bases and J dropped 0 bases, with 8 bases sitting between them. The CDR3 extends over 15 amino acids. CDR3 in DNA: TGTGCCAGCAGCTTAAGTGGGATCTCTGGAAACACCATATATTTT. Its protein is CASSLSGISGNTIYF.

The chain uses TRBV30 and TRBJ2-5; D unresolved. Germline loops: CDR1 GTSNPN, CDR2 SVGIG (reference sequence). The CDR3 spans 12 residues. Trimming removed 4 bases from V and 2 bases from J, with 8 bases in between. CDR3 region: CAWIGLQETQYF. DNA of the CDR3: TGTGCCTGGATCGGGCTGCAAGAGACCCAGTACTTC.

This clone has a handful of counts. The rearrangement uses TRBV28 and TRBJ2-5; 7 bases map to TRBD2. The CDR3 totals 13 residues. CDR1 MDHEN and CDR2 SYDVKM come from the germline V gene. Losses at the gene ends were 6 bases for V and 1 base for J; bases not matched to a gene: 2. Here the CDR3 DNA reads TGTGCCAGCAGAACTAGCGTCCAAGAGACCCAGTACTTC. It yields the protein CASRTSVQETQYF.

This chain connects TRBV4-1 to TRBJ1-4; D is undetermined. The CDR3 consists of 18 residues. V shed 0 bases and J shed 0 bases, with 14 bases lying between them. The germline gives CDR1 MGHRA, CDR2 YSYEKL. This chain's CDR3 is CASSQDMGGITTNEKLFF. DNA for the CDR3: TGCGCCAGCAGCCAAGATATGGGCGGAATTACAACTAATGAAAAACTGTTTTTT.

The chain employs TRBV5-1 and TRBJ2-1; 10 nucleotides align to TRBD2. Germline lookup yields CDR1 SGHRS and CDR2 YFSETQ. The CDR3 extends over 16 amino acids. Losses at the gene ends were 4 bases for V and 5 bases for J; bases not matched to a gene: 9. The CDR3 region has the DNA TGCGCCAGCAGCAACAAAGCGGGAGGGCCGAACAATGAGCAGTTCTTC. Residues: CASSNKAGGPNNEQFF.

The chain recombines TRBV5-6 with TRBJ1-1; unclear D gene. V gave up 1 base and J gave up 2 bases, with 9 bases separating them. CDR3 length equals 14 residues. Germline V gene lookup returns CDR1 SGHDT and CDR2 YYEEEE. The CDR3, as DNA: TGTGCCAGCAGCTTGCTAGGGCCAAACACTGAAGCTTTCTTT. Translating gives CASSLLGPNTEAFF.

This CDR3 reads CATSRFGRVGTNEKLFF. The CDR3, as DNA: TGTGCCACCAGCAGATTCGGACGGGTCGGGACTAATGAAAAACTGTTTTTT. The V and J genes are TRBV15 and TRBJ1-4; D gene ambiguous. The CDR3 consists of 17 residues. V was clipped by 2 bases and J by 2 bases, with 15 bases between them. Germline V gene sequence: CDR1 LNHNV, CDR2 YYDKDF (reference sequence). Supplemented by reference TRBV15 and TRBJ1-4, the full variable domain reads DAMVIQNPRYQVTQFGKPVTLSCSQTLNHNVMYWYQQKSSQAPKLLFHYYDKDFNNEADTPDNFQSRRPNTSFCFLDIRSPGLGDTAMYLCATSRFGRVGTNEKLFFGSGTQLSVL.

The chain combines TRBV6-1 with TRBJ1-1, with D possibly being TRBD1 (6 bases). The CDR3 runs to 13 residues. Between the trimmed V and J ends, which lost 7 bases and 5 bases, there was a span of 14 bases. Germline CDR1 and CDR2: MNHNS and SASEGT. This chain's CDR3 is CASTRGVETEAFF. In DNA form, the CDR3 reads TGTGCCAGCACCAGGGGCGTCGAGACTGAAGCTTTCTTT.

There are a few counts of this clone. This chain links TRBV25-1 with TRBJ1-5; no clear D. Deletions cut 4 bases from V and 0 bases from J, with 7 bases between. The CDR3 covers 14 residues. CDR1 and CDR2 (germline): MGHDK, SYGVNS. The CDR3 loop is CASSATGSNQPQHF. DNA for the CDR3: TGTGCCAGCAGTGCAACTGGTAGCAATCAGCCCCAGCATTTT.

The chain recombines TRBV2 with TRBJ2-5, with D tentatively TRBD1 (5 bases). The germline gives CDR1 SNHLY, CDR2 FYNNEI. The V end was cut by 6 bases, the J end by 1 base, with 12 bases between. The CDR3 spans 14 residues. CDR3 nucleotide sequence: TGTGCCAGCAGGGGGCTGGGATTCCAAGAGACCCAGTACTTC. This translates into CASRGLGFQETQYF.

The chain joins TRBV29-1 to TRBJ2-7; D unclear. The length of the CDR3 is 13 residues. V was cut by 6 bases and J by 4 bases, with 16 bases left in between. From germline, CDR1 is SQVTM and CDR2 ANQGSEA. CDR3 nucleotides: TGCAGCGTCACCTACCCCAGGAATTACGAGCAGTACTTC. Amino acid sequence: CSVTYPRNYEQYF.

The CDR3 sequence: CASSFPNEAFF. The DNA of the CDR3 is TGTGCCAGCAGCTTTCCGAATGAAGCTTTCTTT. V gene TRBV5-8 combines with J gene TRBJ1-1, with unresolved D. Trimming took 2 bases from V and 7 from J, leaving 6 bases between them. This CDR3 spans 11 amino acids. CDR1 SGHTS and CDR2 YDEGEE come from the germline V gene.

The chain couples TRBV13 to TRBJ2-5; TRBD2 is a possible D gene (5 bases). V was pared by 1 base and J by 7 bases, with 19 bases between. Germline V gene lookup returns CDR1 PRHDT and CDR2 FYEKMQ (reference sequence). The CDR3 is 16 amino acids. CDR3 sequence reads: CASSLDRDRSAGTQYF. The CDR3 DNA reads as TGTGCCAGCAGCTTAGATCGGGATCGATCCGCCGGGACCCAGTACTTC.

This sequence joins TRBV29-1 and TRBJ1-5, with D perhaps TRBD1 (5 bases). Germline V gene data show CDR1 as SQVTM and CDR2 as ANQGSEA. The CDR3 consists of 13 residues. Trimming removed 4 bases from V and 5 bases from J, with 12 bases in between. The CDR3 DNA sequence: TGCAGCGTTGTGACAGTTCCCGATCAGCCCCAGCATTTT. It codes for CSVVTVPDQPQHF. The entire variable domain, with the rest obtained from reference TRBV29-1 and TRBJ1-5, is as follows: SAVISQKPSRDICQRGTSLTIQCQVDSQVTMMFWYRQQPGQSLTLIATANQGSEATYESGFVIDKFPISRPNLTFSTLTVSNMSPEDSSIYLCSVVTVPDQPQHFGDGTRLSIL.

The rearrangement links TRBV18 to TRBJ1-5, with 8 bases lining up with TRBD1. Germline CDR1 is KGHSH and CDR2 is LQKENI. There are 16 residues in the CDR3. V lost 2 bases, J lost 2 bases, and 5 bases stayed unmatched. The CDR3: CASSPRTGTGNQPQHF. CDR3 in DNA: TGTGCCAGCTCACCAAGGACAGGGACGGGCAATCAGCCCCAGCATTTT.

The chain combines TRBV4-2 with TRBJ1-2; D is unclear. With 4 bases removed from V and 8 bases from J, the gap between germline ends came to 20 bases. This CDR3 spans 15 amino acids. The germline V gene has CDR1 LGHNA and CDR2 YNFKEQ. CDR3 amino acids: CASSRPLGSPGGYTF. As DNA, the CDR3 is TGTGCCAGCAGCCGGCCACTAGGGTCGCCCGGGGGCTACACCTTC.

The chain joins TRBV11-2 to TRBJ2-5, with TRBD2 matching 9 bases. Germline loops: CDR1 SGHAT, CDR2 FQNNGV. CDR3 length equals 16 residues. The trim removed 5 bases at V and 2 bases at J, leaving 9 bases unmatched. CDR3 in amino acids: CASSRRGLATQETQYF. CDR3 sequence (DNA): TGTGCCAGCAGCCGACGAGGACTAGCGACACAAGAGACCCAGTACTTC.

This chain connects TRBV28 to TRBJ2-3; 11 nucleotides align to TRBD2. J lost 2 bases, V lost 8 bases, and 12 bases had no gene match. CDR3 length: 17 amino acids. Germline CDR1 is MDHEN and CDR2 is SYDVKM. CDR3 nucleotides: TGTGCCAGCGTCTCCGCGACTAGCGGGACCACCACAGATACGCAGTATTTT. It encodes CASVSATSGTTTDTQYF.

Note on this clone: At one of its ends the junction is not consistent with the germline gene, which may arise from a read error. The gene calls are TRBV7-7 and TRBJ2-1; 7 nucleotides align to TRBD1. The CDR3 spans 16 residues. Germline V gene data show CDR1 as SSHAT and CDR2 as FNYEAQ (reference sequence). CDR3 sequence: CASSLAWDSSYNEQFF. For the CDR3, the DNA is TGTGCTAGCAGCTTAGCGTGGGACAGCTCCTACAATGAGCAGTTCTTC.

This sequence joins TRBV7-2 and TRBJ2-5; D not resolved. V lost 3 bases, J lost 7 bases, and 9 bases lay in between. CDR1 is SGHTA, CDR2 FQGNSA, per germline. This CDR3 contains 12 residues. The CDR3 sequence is CASSFRSRTQYF. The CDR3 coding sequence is TGTGCCAGCAGCTTCCGCTCCCGGACCCAGTACTTC.

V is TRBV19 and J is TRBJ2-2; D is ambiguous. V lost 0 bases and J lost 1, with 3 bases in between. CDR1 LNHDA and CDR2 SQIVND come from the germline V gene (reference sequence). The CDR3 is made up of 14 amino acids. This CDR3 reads CASSIDRNTGELFF. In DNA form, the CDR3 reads TGTGCCAGTAGTATAGACCGGAACACCGGGGAGCTGTTTTTT.